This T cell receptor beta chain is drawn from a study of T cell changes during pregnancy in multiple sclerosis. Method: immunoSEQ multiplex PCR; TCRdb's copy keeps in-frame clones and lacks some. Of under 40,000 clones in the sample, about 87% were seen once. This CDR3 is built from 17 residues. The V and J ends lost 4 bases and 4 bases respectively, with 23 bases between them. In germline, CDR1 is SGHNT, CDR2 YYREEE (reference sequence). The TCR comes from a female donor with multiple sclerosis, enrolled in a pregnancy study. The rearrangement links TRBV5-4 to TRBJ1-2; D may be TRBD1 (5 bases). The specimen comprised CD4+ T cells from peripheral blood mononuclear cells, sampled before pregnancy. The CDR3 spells CASSTDPLGGSGYGYTF. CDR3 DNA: TGTGCCAGCAGCACGGACCCGTTGGGGGGGAGCGGCTATGGCTACACCTTC.